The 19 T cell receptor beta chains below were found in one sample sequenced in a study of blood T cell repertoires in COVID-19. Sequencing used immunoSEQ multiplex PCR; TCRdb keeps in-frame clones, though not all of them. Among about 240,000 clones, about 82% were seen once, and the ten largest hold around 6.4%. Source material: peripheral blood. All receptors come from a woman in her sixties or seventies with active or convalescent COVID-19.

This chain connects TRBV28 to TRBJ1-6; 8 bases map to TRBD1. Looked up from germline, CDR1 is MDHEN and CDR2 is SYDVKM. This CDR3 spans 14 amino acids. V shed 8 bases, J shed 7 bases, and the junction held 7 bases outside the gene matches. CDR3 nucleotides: TGTGCCAGCCTGGACAGGGCGTCGAATTCACCCCTCCACTTT. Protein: CASLDRASNSPLHF.

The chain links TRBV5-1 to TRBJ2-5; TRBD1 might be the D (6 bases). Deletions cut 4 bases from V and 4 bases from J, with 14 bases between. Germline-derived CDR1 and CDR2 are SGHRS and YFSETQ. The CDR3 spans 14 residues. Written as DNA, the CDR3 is TGCGCCAGCAGCCAACAGGGTAGAGGAGAGACCCAGTACTTC. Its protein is CASSQQGRGETQYF.

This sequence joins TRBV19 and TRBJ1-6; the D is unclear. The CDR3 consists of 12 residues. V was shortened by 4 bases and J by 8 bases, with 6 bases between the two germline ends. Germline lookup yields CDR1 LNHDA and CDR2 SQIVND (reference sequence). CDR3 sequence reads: CASSNRDSPLHF. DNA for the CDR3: TGTGCCAGTAGTAATCGGGATTCACCCCTCCACTTT.

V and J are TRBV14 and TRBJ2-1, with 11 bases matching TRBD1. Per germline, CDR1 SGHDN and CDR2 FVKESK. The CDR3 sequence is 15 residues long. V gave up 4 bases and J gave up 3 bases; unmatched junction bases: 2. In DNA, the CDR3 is TGTGCCAGCAGCCCGGGACAGGGGGTCTACAATGAGCAGTTCTTC. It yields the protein CASSPGQGVYNEQFF.

The CDR3 coding sequence is TGTGCCAGCAGCCCCGGACTGAATCCGCCCTACGAGCAGTACTTC. Translation gives CASSPGLNPPYEQYF. V usage is TRBV7-9 and J usage is TRBJ2-7; D may be TRBD2 (5 bases). Trimming left V 5 bases short and J 2 bases short, with 16 bases between. Germline CDR1 is SEHNR and CDR2 is FQNEAQ (reference sequence). This CDR3 is built from 15 residues.

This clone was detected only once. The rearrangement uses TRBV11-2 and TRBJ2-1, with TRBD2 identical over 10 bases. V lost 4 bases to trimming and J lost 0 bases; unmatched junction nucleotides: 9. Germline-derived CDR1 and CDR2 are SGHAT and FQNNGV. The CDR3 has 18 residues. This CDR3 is CASSSPGSGRPSYNEQFF. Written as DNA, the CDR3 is TGTGCCAGCAGCTCTCCGGGTAGCGGGAGGCCCTCCTACAATGAGCAGTTCTTC.

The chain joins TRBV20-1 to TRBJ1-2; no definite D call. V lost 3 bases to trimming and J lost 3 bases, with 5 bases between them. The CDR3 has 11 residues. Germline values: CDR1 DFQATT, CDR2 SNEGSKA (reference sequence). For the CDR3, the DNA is TGCAGTGCTAGTTACTACTATGGCTACACCTTC. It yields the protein CSASYYYGYTF.

CDR3 bases: TGTGCCAGCAGCCCTTCGTCCTACAATGAGCAGTTCTTC. Translating it yields CASSPSSYNEQFF. This sequence joins TRBV3-1 (or the pseudogene TRBV3-2) and TRBJ2-1; D unclear. The CDR3 is 13 amino acids. The V end lost 4 bases, the J end lost 1 base, and 5 bases lay between the germline ends. Per the germline V gene, CDR1 is LGHDT and CDR2 is YNNKEL (reference sequence).

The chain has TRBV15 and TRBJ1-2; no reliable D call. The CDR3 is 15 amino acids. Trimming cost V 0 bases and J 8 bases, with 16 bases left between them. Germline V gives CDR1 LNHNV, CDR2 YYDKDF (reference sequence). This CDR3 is CATSRDGEGAGGYTF. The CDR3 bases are TGTGCCACCAGCAGAGATGGGGAGGGAGCGGGCGGCTACACCTTC. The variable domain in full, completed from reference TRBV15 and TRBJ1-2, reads DAMVIQNPRYQVTQFGKPVTLSCSQTLNHNVMYWYQQKSSQAPKLLFHYYDKDFNNEADTPDNFQSRRPNTSFCFLDIRSPGLGDTAMYLCATSRDGEGAGGYTFGSGTRLTVV.

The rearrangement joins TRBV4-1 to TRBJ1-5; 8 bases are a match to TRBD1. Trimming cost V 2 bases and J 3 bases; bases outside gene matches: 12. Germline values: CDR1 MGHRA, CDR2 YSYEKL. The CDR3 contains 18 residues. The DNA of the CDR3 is TGCGCCAGCAGCCAACACACAGGGGGAGCGCGTAACAATCAGCCCCAGCATTTT. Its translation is CASSQHTGGARNNQPQHF.

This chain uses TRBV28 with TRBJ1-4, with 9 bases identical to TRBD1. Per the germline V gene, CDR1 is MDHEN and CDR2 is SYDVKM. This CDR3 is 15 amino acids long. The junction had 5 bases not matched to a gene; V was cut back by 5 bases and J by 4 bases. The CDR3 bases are TGTGCCAGCAGTCTGGGGACAGGGAGTAATGAAAAACTGTTTTTT. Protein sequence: CASSLGTGSNEKLFF.

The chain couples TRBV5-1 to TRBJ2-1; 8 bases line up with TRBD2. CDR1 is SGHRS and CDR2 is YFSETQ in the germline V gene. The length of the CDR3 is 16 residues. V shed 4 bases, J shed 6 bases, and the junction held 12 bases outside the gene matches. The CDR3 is CASSVTAGDGGNEQFF. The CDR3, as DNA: TGCGCCAGCAGCGTAACAGCGGGAGACGGGGGCAATGAGCAGTTCTTC.

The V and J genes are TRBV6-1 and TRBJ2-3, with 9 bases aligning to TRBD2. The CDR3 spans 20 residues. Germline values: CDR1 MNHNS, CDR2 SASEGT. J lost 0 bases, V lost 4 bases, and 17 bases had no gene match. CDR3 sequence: CASSGPTWVSGSASTDTQYF. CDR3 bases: TGTGCCAGCAGTGGCCCAACTTGGGTTAGCGGGAGCGCTAGCACAGATACGCAGTATTTT.

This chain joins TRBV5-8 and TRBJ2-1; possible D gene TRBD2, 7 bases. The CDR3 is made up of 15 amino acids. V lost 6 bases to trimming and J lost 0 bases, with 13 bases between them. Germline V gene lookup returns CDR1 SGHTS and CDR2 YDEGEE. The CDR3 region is CASTVGGGSYNEQFF. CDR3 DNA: TGTGCCAGCACCGTAGGGGGGGGCTCCTACAATGAGCAGTTCTTC.

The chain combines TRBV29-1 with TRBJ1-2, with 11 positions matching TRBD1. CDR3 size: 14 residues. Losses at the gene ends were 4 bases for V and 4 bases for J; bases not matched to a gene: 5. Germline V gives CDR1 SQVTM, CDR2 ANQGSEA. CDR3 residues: CSVVGQGVFYGYTF. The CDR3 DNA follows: TGCAGCGTTGTGGGACAGGGGGTTTTCTATGGCTACACCTTC.

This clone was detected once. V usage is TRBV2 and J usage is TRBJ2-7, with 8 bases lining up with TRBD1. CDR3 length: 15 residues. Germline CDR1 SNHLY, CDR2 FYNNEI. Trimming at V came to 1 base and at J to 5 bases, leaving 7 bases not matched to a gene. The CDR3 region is CASSEVRTGSNEQYV. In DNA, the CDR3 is TGTGCCAGCAGTGAAGTACGGACAGGGTCCAACGAGCAGTACGTC.

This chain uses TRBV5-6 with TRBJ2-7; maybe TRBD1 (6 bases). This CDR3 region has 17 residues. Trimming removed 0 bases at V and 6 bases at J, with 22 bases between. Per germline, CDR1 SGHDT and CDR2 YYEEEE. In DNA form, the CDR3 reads TGTGCCAGCAGCTTGGTGGTGTCGTGGGACACTACCTCCGAGCAGTACTTC. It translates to CASSLVVSWDTTSEQYF.

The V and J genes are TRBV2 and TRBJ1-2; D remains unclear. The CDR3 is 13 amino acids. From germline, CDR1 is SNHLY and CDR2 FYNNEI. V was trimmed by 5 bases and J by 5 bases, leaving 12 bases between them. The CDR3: CASSRRTEYGYTF. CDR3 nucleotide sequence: TGTGCCAGCAGTCGACGGACTGAATATGGCTACACCTTC.

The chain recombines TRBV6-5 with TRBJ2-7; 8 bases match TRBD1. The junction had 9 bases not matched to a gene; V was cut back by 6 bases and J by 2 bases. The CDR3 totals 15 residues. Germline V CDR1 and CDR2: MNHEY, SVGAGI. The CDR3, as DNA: TGTGCCAGCAGCCGCGCCGGACAGGGAGCCTACGAGCAGTACTTC. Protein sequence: CASSRAGQGAYEQYF.